These 30 T cell receptor beta chains came from one sample sequenced in a study of response to subunit inactivated influenza vaccine (dated by TCRdb to 2016 to 2019). Library creation used RT-PCR. Sequenced on an Illumina HiSeq 2500. TCRdb ran its own pipeline on the public reads, namely fastp trimming at Q25 and MiXCR clone calling, and kept in-frame beta chains. Each CDR3 protein appears once, grouped with its most common genes and DNA. The sample data list 150,000 to 200,000 distinct CDR3 sequences, and about 10% of these were observed just once. The ten largest clones add up to 35% to 40% of the sample. Material: CD8+ T cells sorted from PBMCs, obtained around 2 years after vaccination. The origin of the receptors is a man between 50 and 75 years old who received an inactivated influenza vaccine. Donor details come from another sample of the same person, matched by shared clones.

This clonotype was counted ten times or more. The rearrangement links TRBV4-2 to TRBJ2-1; D may be TRBD2 (5 bases). The germline gives CDR1 LGHNA, CDR2 YNFKEQ. The V and J ends lost 2 bases and 2 bases respectively, with 13 bases between them. The CDR3 length is 16 residues. CDR3 protein: CASSQRGLGTYNEQFF. CDR3 nucleotides: TGTGCCAGCAGCCAAAGAGGGCTAGGTACCTACAATGAGCAGTTCTTC.

CDR3 in DNA: TGTGCCAGCAGCTGGGCCCCCGGGAGCAATGAGCAGTTCTTC. Its protein product is CASSWAPGSNEQFF. The chain joins TRBV11-3 to TRBJ2-1; tentatively, D is TRBD2 (6 bases). Deletions cut 4 bases from V and 6 bases from J, with 13 bases between. CDR3 length: 14 amino acids. Germline V gene sequence: CDR1 SGHNT, CDR2 YENEEA.

This clonotype has a count of ten or more. The chain carries TRBV5-5 and TRBJ2-5; 8 bases align to TRBD1. After removal of 2 bases from V and 8 bases from J, the junction contained 11 bases not matched to a gene. In germline, CDR1 is SGHKS, CDR2 YYEKEE (reference sequence). The CDR3 totals 15 residues. The CDR3 loop is CASSLLSTGGNTQYF. CDR3 bases: TGTGCCAGCAGCTTACTCTCCACAGGGGGGAACACCCAGTACTTC.

Ten or more counts support this clonotype. J is TRBJ2-7 and V is TRBV27; TRBD1 matches at 7 bases. This CDR3 contains 15 residues. The V segment lost 5 bases and the J segment 5 bases; nucleotides outside the gene matches: 12. Germline-derived CDR1 and CDR2 are MNHEY and SMNVEV (reference sequence). As DNA, the CDR3 is TGTGCCAGCAGTCACCCTAAGACAGGGTCGGACGAGCAGTACTTC. Its translation: CASSHPKTGSDEQYF.

V and J are TRBV6-1 and TRBJ1-4, with D unclear. Trimming removed 4 bases at V and 0 bases at J, with 9 bases between. The CDR3 is made up of 15 amino acids. In germline, CDR1 is MNHNS, CDR2 SASEGT. The CDR3 loop reads CASSATPATNEKLFF. CDR3 in DNA: TGTGCCAGCAGTGCCACACCGGCAACTAATGAAAAACTGTTTTTT.

This chain joins TRBV20-1 and TRBJ2-3; unclear D gene. The CDR3 is 12 amino acids. Trimming took 1 base from V and 6 from J, leaving 8 bases between them. Germline CDR1 is DFQATT and CDR2 is SNEGSKA (reference sequence). The CDR3 DNA reads as TGCAGTGCTAGAGCCTATTCGGATACGCAGTATTTT. Amino acid sequence: CSARAYSDTQYF.

This sequence joins TRBV4-2 and TRBJ2-7; tentatively, D is TRBD1 or TRBD2 (5 bases each). CDR1 and CDR2 from the germline V gene are LGHNA and YNFKEQ. Trimming took 3 bases from V and 2 from J, leaving 14 bases between them. This CDR3 is built from 15 residues. CDR3 loop: CASSQEVAGTYEQYF. DNA for the CDR3: TGTGCCAGCAGCCAGGAGGTGGCAGGGACCTACGAGCAGTACTTC.

In this sample, this clonotype turned up a few times. The chain has TRBV13 and TRBJ2-7; 9 bases are a match to TRBD1. Germline-derived CDR1 and CDR2 are PRHDT and FYEKMQ (reference sequence). The CDR3 loop spans 14 amino acids. V lost 5 bases, J lost 4 bases, and 6 bases stayed unmatched. CDR3 bases: TGTGCCAGCAGCCGGACAGGGGAAGTTTACGAGCAGTACTTC. This translates into CASSRTGEVYEQYF.

V gene TRBV30 combines with J gene TRBJ2-1; 8 bases fit TRBD1. Trimming took 3 bases from V and 6 from J; bases not matched to a gene: 7. This CDR3 has 14 residues. CDR1 GTSNPN and CDR2 SVGIG come from the germline V gene (reference sequence). CDR3 DNA sequence: TGTGCCTGGAGAGGGACAGGTCCATTCAATGAGCAGTTCTTC. This codes for CAWRGTGPFNEQFF.

This clonotype was counted at least ten times. The chain couples TRBV29-1 to TRBJ2-3; 12 bases fit TRBD2. Germline CDR1 SQVTM, CDR2 ANQGSEA. This CDR3 has 14 residues. Unmatched junction bases numbered 7, after V lost 4 bases and J lost 8 bases. Written as DNA, the CDR3 is TGCAGCGTTGGCCTAGCGGGAGGGACTGGTACGCAGTATTTT. As protein: CSVGLAGGTGTQYF.

The CDR3 reads CASSLYYYNEQFF. The CDR3 region has the DNA TGTGCCAGCAGTTTATACTATTACAATGAGCAGTTCTTC. The rearrangement joins TRBV27 to TRBJ2-1; D unclear. Germline CDR1 is MNHEY and CDR2 is SMNVEV (reference sequence). V lost 1 base and J 4 bases, leaving 5 bases between the germline ends. The CDR3 sequence is 13 residues long.

This clonotype was detected only a few times. The rearrangement joins TRBV2 to TRBJ2-7, with D perhaps matching TRBD1 or TRBD2 (5 bases each). This CDR3 contains 14 residues. The germline gives CDR1 SNHLY, CDR2 FYNNEI. Trimming removed 5 bases from V and 1 base from J, with 12 bases in between. CDR3 amino acids: CASSFRDGSYEQYF. In DNA form, the CDR3 reads TGTGCCAGCAGTTTCAGGGACGGGTCCTACGAGCAGTACTTC.

In its sample, this clonotype was seen many times. The rearrangement links TRBV4-3 to TRBJ2-1; D remains ambiguous. The CDR3 consists of 15 residues. Germline CDR1 LGHNA, CDR2 YSLEER. Trimming took off 1 base at V and 6 bases at J, with 13 bases between the two ends. CDR3 bases: TGCGCCAGCAGCCAAGGCGGCTCCCTGCCCAATGAGCAGTTCTTC. Translation: CASSQGGSLPNEQFF.

The rearrangement uses TRBV5-6 and TRBJ2-1, with 12 bases aligning to TRBD1. With 0 bases clipped from V and 6 bases from J, the junction kept 10 bases outside the gene matches. Germline V gene sequence: CDR1 SGHDT, CDR2 YYEEEE. The CDR3 has 18 amino acids. DNA of the CDR3: TGTGCCAGCAGCTTGGGAGGGACAGGGGGCTACCGGCGCAATGAGCAGTTCTTC. It specifies CASSLGGTGGYRRNEQFF.

This chain uses TRBV6-5 with TRBJ1-1; 7 bases fit TRBD1. The ends lost 11 bases at V and 6 bases at J; junction bases unmatched: 9. CDR3 length: 12 amino acids. Germline V CDR1 and CDR2: MNHEY, SVGAGI. The CDR3 here is CAAQGLGAEAFF. CDR3 DNA: TGTGCCGCACAGGGGCTGGGCGCTGAAGCTTTCTTT.

The chain couples TRBV9 to TRBJ2-1; TRBD2 matches 11 bases. From germline, CDR1 is SGDLS and CDR2 YYNGEE. The CDR3 loop spans 16 amino acids. With V trimmed by 3 bases and J by 4 bases, 6 bases remained unmatched. CDR3 in DNA: TGTGCCAGCAGCGAATCTCGGACTAGCGGGTACAATGAGCAGTTCTTC. As protein: CASSESRTSGYNEQFF. Full variable domain (outside the CDR3, taken from reference TRBV9 and TRBJ2-1): DSGVTQTPKHLITATGQRVTLRCSPRSGDLSVYWYQQSLDQGLQFLIQYYNGEERAKGNILERFSAQQFPDLHSELNLSSLELGDSALYFCASSESRTSGYNEQFFGPGTRLTVL.

The J gene is TRBJ2-7, the V gene TRBV29-1, with D hard to call. The CDR3 consists of 15 residues. Germline assignment: CDR1 SQVTM and CDR2 ANQGSEA. Trimming stripped 2 bases from V and 2 bases from J, with 16 bases between. CDR3: CSVETPDQAPYEQYF. CDR3 DNA: TGCAGCGTTGAAACCCCGGACCAGGCTCCCTACGAGCAGTACTTC.

This rearrangement joins TRBV27 to TRBJ2-3; 11 nucleotides match TRBD2. This CDR3 region has 16 residues. CDR1 MNHEY and CDR2 SMNVEV come from the germline V gene (reference sequence). V shed 5 bases and J 3 bases; nucleotides not matched to a gene: 7. The CDR3 DNA reads as TGTGCCAGCAGTATACTAGCGGGAGATGCGACAGATACGCAGTATTTT. It codes for CASSILAGDATDTQYF.

This clonotype was counted at least ten times. The chain is built from TRBV4-1 and TRBJ2-3, with TRBD1 as a possible D gene (5 bases). CDR3 length: 14 amino acids. Trimming shortened V by 6 bases and J by 0 bases, and 10 bases separated the two germline ends. CDR1 is MGHRA and CDR2 is YSYEKL in the germline V gene. The CDR3 loop is CASSLGPSTDTQYF. The CDR3 nucleotides are TGCGCCAGCAGTCTGGGGCCAAGCACAGATACGCAGTATTTT.

This clonotype was counted many times. The J gene is TRBJ1-2, the V gene TRBV9; D call uncertain. The ends were cut back, 0 bases at V and 3 bases at J, with 12 bases in the middle. This CDR3 is built from 15 residues. The germline V gene has CDR1 SGDLS and CDR2 YYNGEE. The CDR3 DNA sequence: TGTGCCAGCAGCGTAGGAGGGTATGAGGACTATGGCTACACCTTC. This encodes CASSVGGYEDYGYTF.

The J gene is TRBJ1-1, the V gene TRBV6-5, with 8 bases aligning to TRBD1. Germline CDR1 is MNHEY and CDR2 is SVGAGI. The J segment lost 5 bases and the V segment lost 0 bases, leaving 11 bases of the junction unmatched. This CDR3 spans 17 amino acids. DNA of the CDR3: TGTGCCAGCAGTTACTCTAATAGGGACAGGAGAGAGACTGAAGCTTTCTTT. Translation: CASSYSNRDRRETEAFF.

The chain carries TRBV24-1 and TRBJ2-1, with TRBD1 matching over 9 bases. The germline gives CDR1 KGHDR, CDR2 SFDVKD. This CDR3 has 13 residues. Trimming took 9 bases from V and 7 from J; bases not matched to a gene: 6. CDR3 in DNA: TGTGCCACCGGAGGGACAGGGTGGAATGAGCAGTTCTTC. This codes for CATGGTGWNEQFF.

V is TRBV27 and J is TRBJ2-3, with TRBD2 as a possible D gene (5 bases). V lost 5 bases and J 1 base, leaving 22 bases between the germline ends. This CDR3 spans 18 amino acids. Germline CDR1 MNHEY, CDR2 SMNVEV (reference sequence). The CDR3 here is CASSLRPGEVPRTDTQYF. In nucleotides, the CDR3 is TGTGCCAGCAGTCTACGCCCCGGGGAAGTCCCGCGCACAGATACGCAGTATTTT.

V usage is TRBV9 and J usage is TRBJ2-3, with D hard to call. The ends were cut back, 4 bases at V and 0 bases at J, with 12 bases in the middle. This CDR3 contains 15 residues. Germline V gene data show CDR1 as SGDLS and CDR2 as YYNGEE. The CDR3 region is CASSPNPGSTDTQYF. The CDR3 DNA sequence: TGTGCCAGCAGCCCTAACCCCGGGAGCACAGATACGCAGTATTTT.

The chain recombines TRBV6-5 with TRBJ2-7; 7 bases fit TRBD2. Trimming at V came to 8 bases and at J to 6 bases, leaving 7 bases not matched to a gene. This CDR3 has 12 residues. The germline CDR1 and CDR2 sequences are MNHEY and SVGAGI. CDR3 DNA sequence: TGTGCCAGCCGCGGGGGAGGGGTCGAGCAGTACTTC. It translates to CASRGGGVEQYF.

J is TRBJ2-5 and V is TRBV7-9; maybe TRBD2 (6 bases). V lost 4 bases to trimming and J lost 5 bases, with 8 bases between them. Germline V gene lookup returns CDR1 SEHNR and CDR2 FQNEAQ (reference sequence). CDR3 length: 12 residues. CDR3 amino acids: CASSWGVETQYF. In DNA, the CDR3 is TGTGCCAGCAGCTGGGGGGTGGAGACCCAGTACTTC.

In this sample, this clonotype turned up many times. This chain uses TRBV19 with TRBJ2-2; D unclear. There are 16 residues in the CDR3. Germline CDR1 reads LNHDA; CDR2 reads SQIVND (reference sequence). V dropped 1 base and J dropped 4 bases, with 13 bases sitting between them. CDR3 sequence (DNA): TGTGCCAGTAGTATAGGCTTTGGCAGACTCACCGGGGAGCTGTTTTTT. Amino acid sequence: CASSIGFGRLTGELFF.

The rearrangement joins TRBV20-1 to TRBJ2-7; the D gene is possibly TRBD1 (6 bases). V lost 8 bases and J lost 3, with 14 bases in between. Germline V gene sequence: CDR1 DFQATT, CDR2 SNEGSKA (reference sequence). The CDR3 loop spans 12 amino acids. CDR3 coding DNA: TGCAGTTCGCAGGGGAAGGGCTACGAGCAGTACTTC. It specifies CSSQGKGYEQYF.

The rearrangement links TRBV20-1 to TRBJ1-2, with unresolved D. CDR1 and CDR2 (germline): DFQATT, SNEGSKA (reference sequence). Between the trimmed V and J ends, which lost 0 bases and 6 bases, there was a span of 20 bases. The CDR3 has 16 amino acids. The CDR3 DNA sequence: TGCAGTGCTAGAGACCCACCTTTTCTAGTCTGGGATGGCTACACCTTC. Its translation: CSARDPPFLVWDGYTF.

The V and J genes are TRBV5-5 and TRBJ2-7, with TRBD2 identical over 7 bases. The germline V gene has CDR1 SGHKS and CDR2 YYEKEE (reference sequence). The J segment lost 2 bases and the V segment lost 4 bases, leaving 6 bases of the junction unmatched. The CDR3 consists of 14 residues. CDR3 bases: TGTGCCAGCAGCGCCCGGGACTACCCCTACGAGCAGTACTTC. It translates to CASSARDYPYEQYF.